The clone carrying this TCR beta chain was counted a single time. Patients chosen for sequencing had CD8+CD57+ cells that had expanded, as shown by flow cytometry. The data are from a study of CD8+CD57+ T cells in acquired aplastic anemia. Profiling that covered TCR beta VDJ and CDR3 relied on genomic DNA as its template. From the reads, TCRdb called clonotypes with MiXCR, one entry per CDR3 protein. The sample yields around 250,000 distinct CDR3 sequences, roughly 82% seen once. This TCR derives from a human donor with aplastic anemia. Sequencing was done on a sample of sorted CD4+, CD8+, or CD8+CD57+ T cells (not recorded which) from PBMCs.

The CDR3 DNA reads TGTGCCAGCAGCATTACTAGCTCCGGGGAGCTGTTTTTT. As protein: CASSITSSGELFF. The chain is built from TRBV5-4 and TRBJ2-2; TRBD2 is a possible D gene (6 bases). The germline CDR1 and CDR2 sequences are SGHNT and YYREEE (reference sequence). The CDR3 consists of 13 residues. V dropped 4 bases and J dropped 6 bases, with 10 bases sitting between them.